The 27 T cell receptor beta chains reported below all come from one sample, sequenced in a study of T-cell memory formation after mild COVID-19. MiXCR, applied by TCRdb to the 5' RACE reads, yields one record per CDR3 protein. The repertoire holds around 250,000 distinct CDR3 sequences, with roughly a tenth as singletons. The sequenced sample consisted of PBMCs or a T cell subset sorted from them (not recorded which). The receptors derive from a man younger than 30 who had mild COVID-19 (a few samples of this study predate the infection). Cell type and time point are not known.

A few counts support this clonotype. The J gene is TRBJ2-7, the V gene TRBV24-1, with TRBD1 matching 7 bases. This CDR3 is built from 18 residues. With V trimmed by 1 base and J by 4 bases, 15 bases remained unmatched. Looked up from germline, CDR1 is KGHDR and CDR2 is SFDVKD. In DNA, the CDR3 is TGTGCCACCAGTGATTTTCGGGGCACAGGGGCCCGCGGGTACGAGCAGTACGTC. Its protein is CATSDFRGTGARGYEQYV.

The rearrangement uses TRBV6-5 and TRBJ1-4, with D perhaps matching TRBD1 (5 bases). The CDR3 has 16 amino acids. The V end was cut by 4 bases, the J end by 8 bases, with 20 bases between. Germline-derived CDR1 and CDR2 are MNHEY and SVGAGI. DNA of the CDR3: TGTGCCAGCAGTTCCACCGGGACGGGGGATAGGGAAAAACTGTTTTTT. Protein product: CASSSTGTGDREKLFF.

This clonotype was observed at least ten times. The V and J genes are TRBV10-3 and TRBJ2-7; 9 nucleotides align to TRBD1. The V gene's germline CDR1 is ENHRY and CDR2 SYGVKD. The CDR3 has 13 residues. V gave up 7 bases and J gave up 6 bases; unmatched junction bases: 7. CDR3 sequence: CAITRDRESEQYV. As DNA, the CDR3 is TGTGCCATCACCCGGGACAGGGAGAGCGAGCAGTACGTC.

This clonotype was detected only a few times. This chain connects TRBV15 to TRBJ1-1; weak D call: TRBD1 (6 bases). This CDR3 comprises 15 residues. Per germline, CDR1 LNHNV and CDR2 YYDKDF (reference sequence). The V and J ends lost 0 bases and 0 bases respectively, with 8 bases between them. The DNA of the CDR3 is TGTGCCACCAGCAGAGAGGGGGCGTTGAACACTGAAGCTTTCTTT. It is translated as CATSREGALNTEAFF.

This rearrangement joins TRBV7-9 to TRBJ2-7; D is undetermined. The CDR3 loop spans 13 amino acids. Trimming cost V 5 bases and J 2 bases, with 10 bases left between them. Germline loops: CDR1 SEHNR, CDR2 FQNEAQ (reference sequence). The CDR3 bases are TGTGCCAGCAGCCAAGCAGGAGCCTACGAGCAGTACGTC. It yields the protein CASSQAGAYEQYV.

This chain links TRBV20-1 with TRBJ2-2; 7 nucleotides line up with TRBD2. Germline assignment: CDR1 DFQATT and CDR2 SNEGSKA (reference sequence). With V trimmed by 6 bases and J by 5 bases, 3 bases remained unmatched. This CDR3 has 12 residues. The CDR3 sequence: CSAWEGTGELFF. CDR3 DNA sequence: TGCAGTGCCTGGGAGGGGACCGGGGAGCTGTTTTTT.

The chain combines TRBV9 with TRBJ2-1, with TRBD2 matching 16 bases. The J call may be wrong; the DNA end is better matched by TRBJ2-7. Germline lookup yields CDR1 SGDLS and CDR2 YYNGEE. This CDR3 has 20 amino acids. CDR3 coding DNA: TGTGCCAGCAGCGTGGTCGGGACTAGCGGGGGGGTGTCGCCCTACAATGAGCAGTACTTC. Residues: CASSVVGTSGGVSPYNEQYF.

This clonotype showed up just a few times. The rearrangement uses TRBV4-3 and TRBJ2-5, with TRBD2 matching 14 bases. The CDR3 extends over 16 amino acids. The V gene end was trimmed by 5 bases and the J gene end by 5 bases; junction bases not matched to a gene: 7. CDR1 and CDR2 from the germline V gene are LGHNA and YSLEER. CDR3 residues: CASSTGLAGEQETQYF. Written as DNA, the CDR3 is TGCGCCAGCAGCACGGGACTAGCGGGGGAACAGGAGACCCAGTACTTC.

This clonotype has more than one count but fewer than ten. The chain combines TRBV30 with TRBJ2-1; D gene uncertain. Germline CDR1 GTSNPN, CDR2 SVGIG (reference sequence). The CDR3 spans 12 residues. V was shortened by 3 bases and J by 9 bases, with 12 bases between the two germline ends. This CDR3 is CAWRTARVEQFF. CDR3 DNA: TGTGCCTGGAGGACCGCCCGGGTTGAGCAGTTCTTC.

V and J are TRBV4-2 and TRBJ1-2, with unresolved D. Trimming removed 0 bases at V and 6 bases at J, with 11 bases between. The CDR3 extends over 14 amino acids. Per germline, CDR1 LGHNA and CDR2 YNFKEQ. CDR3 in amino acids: CASSQEPPEDGYTF. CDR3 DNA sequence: TGTGCCAGCAGCCAAGAGCCCCCTGAGGATGGCTACACCTTC.

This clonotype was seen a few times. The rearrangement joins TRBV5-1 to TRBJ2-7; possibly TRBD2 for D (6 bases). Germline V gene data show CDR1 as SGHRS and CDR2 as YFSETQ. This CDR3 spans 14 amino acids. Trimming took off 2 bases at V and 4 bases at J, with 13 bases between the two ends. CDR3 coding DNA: TGCGCCAGCAGCTTCTCCGGCGGGACGTACGAGCAGTACTTC. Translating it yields CASSFSGGTYEQYF.

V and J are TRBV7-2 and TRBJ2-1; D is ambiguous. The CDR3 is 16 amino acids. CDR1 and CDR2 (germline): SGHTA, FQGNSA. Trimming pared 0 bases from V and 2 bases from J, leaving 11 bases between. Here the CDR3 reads CASSLALNRAYNEQFF. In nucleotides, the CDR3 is TGTGCCAGCAGCTTAGCCTTGAACAGAGCCTACAATGAGCAGTTCTTC.

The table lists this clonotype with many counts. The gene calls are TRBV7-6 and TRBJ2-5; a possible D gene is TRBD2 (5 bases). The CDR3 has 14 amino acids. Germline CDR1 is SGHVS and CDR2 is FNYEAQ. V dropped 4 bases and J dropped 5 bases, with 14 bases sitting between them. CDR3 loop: CASSSSLASETQYF. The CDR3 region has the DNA TGTGCCAGCAGCTCGTCTCTAGCTTCGGAGACCCAGTACTTC. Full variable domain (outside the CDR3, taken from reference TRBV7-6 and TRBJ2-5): GAGVSQSPRYKVTKRGQDVALRCDPISGHVSLYWYRQALGQGPEFLTYFNYEAQQDKSGLPNDRFSAERPEGSISTLTIQRTEQRDSAMYRCASSSSLASETQYFGPGTRLLVL.

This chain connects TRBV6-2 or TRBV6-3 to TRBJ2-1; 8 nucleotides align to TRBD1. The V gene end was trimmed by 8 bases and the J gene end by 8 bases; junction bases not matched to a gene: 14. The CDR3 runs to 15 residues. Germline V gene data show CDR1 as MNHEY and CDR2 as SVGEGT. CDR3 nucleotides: TGTGCCAGCGCCTACCGCGGGACAGGATTGGATGAGCAGTTCTTC. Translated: CASAYRGTGLDEQFF.

CDR3 in DNA: TGCGCCAGCAGCGCCGGACGCAATGAGCAGTTCTTC. Protein product: CASSAGRNEQFF. This rearrangement joins TRBV5-1 to TRBJ2-1, with no clear D. Germline CDR1 SGHRS, CDR2 YFSETQ. This CDR3 spans 12 amino acids. Deletions cut 4 bases from V and 6 bases from J, with 8 bases between.

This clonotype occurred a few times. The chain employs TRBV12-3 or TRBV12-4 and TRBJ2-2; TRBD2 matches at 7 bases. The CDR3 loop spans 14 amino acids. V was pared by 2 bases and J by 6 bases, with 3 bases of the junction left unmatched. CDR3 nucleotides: TGTGCCAGCAGTTTATTGGCGGGGGCCGGGGAGCTGTTTTTT. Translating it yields CASSLLAGAGELFF.

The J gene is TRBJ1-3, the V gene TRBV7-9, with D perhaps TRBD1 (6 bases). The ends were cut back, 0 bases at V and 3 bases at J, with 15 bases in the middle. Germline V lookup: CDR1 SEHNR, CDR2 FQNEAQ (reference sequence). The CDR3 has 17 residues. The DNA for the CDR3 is TGTGCCAGCAGCTTAGCGTCGAGGCAGGGGTATGGAAACACCATATATTTT. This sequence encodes CASSLASRQGYGNTIYF.

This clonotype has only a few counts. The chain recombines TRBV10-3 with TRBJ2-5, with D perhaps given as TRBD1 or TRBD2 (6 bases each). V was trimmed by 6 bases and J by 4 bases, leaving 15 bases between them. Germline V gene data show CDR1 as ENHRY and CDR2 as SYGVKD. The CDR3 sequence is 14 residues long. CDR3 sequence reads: CAISEGEVRETQYF. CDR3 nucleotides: TGTGCCATCAGCGAGGGGGAGGTTCGAGAGACCCAGTACTTC.

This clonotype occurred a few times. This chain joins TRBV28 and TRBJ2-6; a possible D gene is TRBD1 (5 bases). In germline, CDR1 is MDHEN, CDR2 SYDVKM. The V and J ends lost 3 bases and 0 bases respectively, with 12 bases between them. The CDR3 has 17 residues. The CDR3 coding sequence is TGTGCCAGCAGTTTCCTGGGGCCAAGCTCTGGGGCCAACGTCCTGACTTTC. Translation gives CASSFLGPSSGANVLTF.

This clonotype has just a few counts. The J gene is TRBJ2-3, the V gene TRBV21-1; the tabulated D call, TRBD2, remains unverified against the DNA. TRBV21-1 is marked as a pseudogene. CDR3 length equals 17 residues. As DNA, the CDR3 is TGTGCCAGCAGCCCGAATGGGAGTGAGGGCAGTGGAGATACGCAGTATTTT. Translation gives CASSPNGSEGSGDTQYF.

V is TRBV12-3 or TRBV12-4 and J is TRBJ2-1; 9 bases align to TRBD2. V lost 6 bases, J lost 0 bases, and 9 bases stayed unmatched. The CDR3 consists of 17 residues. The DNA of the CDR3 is TGTGCCAGCAGCCCCTGGGCGGGGGGGTACTCCTACAATGAGCAGTTCTTC. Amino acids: CASSPWAGGYSYNEQFF.

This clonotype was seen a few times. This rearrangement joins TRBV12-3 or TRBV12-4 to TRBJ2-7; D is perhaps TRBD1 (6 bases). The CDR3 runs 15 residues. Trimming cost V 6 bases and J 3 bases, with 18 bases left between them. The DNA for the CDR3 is TGTGCCAGCAGCCCCGCTTCCTGGACAGTCTACGAGCAGTACTTC. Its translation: CASSPASWTVYEQYF.

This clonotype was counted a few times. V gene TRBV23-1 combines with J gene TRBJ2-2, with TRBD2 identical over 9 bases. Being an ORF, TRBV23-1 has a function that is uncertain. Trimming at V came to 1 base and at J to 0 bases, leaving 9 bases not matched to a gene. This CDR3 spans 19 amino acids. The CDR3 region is CASSQFPPSGDANTGELFF. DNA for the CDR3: TGCGCCAGCAGTCAATTTCCGCCTAGCGGGGATGCGAACACCGGGGAGCTGTTTTTT.

The DNA of the CDR3 is TGCGCCAGCAGCTTGGGGGACGGCGGGGAGCTGTTTTTT. Its translation: CASSLGDGGELFF. V is TRBV5-1 and J is TRBJ2-2; D is tentatively TRBD1 or TRBD2 (5 bases each). The CDR3 is made up of 13 amino acids. Trimming removed 0 bases at V and 7 bases at J, with 7 bases between. Looked up from germline, CDR1 is SGHRS and CDR2 is YFSETQ. Combining the CDR3 with reference TRBV5-1 and TRBJ2-2 gives the whole variable domain KAGVTQTPRYLIKTRGQQVTLSCSPISGHRSVSWYQQTPGQGLQFLFEYFSETQRNKGNFPGRFSGRQFSNSRSEMNVSTLELGDSALYLCASSLGDGGELFFGEGSRLTVL.

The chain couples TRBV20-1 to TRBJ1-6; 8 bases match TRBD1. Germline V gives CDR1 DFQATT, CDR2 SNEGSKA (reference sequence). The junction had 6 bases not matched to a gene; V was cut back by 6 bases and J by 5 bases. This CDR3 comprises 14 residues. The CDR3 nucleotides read TGCAGTGCCCTGCAGGACAGGGATAATTCACCCCTCCACTTT. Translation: CSALQDRDNSPLHF.

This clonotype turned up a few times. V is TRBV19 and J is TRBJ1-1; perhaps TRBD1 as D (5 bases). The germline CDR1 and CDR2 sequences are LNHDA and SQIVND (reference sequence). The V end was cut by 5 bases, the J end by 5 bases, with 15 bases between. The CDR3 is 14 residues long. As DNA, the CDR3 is TGTGCCAGTAGTGCGGGGCGCTGGGGTACTGAAGCTTTCTTT. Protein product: CASSAGRWGTEAFF.

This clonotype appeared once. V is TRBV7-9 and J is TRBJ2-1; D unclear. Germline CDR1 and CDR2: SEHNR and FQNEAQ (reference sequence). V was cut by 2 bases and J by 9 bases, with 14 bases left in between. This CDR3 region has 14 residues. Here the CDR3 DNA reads TGTGCCAGCAGCTTACCTTACCGCTGGGGTGAGCAGTTCTTC. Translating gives CASSLPYRWGEQFF.